Listed here are 3 T cell receptor beta chains from one sample, sequenced in a study of shared clonotypes between healthy human individuals. Libraries were prepared by immunoSEQ multiplex PCR; TCRdb keeps only in-frame clonotypes and omits some of them. The repertoire holds roughly 2.5 million clones, with more than 90% as singletons. Material: naive CD4+ T cells sorted from blood. This sample's subset: CD45RA+ positively selected. The receptors come from a man between 18 and 35 years old in good health.

The chain couples TRBV2 to TRBJ2-7; 7 bases line up with TRBD2. Germline V lookup: CDR1 SNHLY, CDR2 FYNNEI. J was trimmed by 0 bases and V by 9 bases; bases with no gene match: 11. The CDR3 contains 15 residues. The CDR3, as DNA: TGTGCCAGTACATCCCAAGCGGGGTTCTCCTACGAGCAGTACTTC. Its translation: CASTSQAGFSYEQYF.

This clone appeared a few times. The rearrangement joins TRBV30 to TRBJ1-1; D is unclear. Germline-derived CDR1 and CDR2 are GTSNPN and SVGIG (reference sequence). Trimming cost V 2 bases and J 3 bases, with 10 bases left between them. The CDR3 is 13 amino acids. The chain's CDR3 is CAWSQGWDTEAFF. The CDR3 DNA reads as TGTGCCTGGAGTCAAGGGTGGGACACTGAAGCTTTCTTT.

The chain recombines TRBV6-5 with TRBJ2-3; no definite D call. The CDR3 has 16 residues. V gave up 4 bases and J gave up 2 bases, with 16 bases separating them. Per the germline V gene, CDR1 is MNHEY and CDR2 is SVGAGI. The CDR3 loop reads CASSSQVFNPTDTQYF. Here the CDR3 DNA reads TGTGCCAGCAGTTCCCAAGTGTTCAATCCCACAGATACGCAGTATTTT.